This is a list of T cell receptor beta chains from one sample in a study of CD8+CD57+ T cells in acquired aplastic anemia. TCRdb re-analysed the reads in MiXCR, keeping a single row per CDR3 protein. Of 50,000 to 70,000 distinct CDR3 sequences in the sample, less than 65% were seen once. Specimen: sorted CD4+, CD8+, or CD8+CD57+ T cells (not recorded which) from PBMCs. The receptors were gathered from a human donor in good health, serving as a control. CDR3s include the opening cysteine and the closing phenylalanine or tryptophan. The order of the fields is V gene, J gene, D gene, clone size, CDR3 protein, CDR3 DNA. The D gene is left open where the match is weak. Size values are once, few and many counts, or a class for expanded clones, and some rows have none.

TRBV24-1,TRBJ2-5,TRBD2,.,CATSDTTGGVGTQYF,TGTGCCACCAGTGATACGACGGGAGGTGTGGGGACCCAGTACTTC
TRBV14,TRBJ2-2,.,many,CASSQRFLLGELFF,TGTGCCAGCAGCCAACGCTTCCTTCTCGGGGAGCTGTTTTTT
TRBV3-1,TRBJ2-5,TRBD2,many,CASSQDGTSRQETQYF,TGTGCCAGCAGCCAAGATGGGACTAGCCGACAAGAGACCCAGTACTTC
TRBV10-2,TRBJ2-5,TRBD2,.,CASSRTSGGSQETQYF,TGCGCCAGCAGTCGGACTAGCGGGGGGTCACAAGAGACCCAGTACTTC
TRBV2,TRBJ1-2,TRBD1,once,CASSVRDRPSYGYTF,TGTGCCAGCAGTGTTCGGGACAGGCCCAGCTATGGCTACACCTTC
TRBV4-2,TRBJ1-3,.,.,CASSPRVRSPGNTIYF,TGTGCCAGCAGCCCCAGGGTTCGATCCCCTGGAAACACCATATATTTT
TRBV29-1,TRBJ2-3,.,.,CSVDTGSQYF,TGCAGCGTTGACACAGGTTCGCAGTATTTT
TRBV10-3,TRBJ1-2,.,.,CAAEDRLNYGYTF,TGTGCCGCCGAGGACAGACTTAACTATGGCTACACCTTC
TRBV7-2,TRBJ1-2,.,once,CASSLPWRDNYGYTF,TGTGCCAGCAGCTTACCATGGAGGGATAACTATGGCTACACCTTC
TRBV7-6,TRBJ2-7,.,.,CASSLYPSEQYF,TGTGCCAGCAGCTTATACCCCTCCGAGCAGTACTTC
TRBV12-3/TRBV12-4,TRBJ1-6,.,many,CASTKTGNNSPLHF,TGTGCCAGCACCAAGACAGGAAACAATTCACCCCTCCACTTT
TRBV29-1,TRBJ1-2,TRBD1,few,CSVTLLRQGPGYTF,TGCAGCGTTACTCTATTAAGACAGGGTCCTGGCTACACCTTC
TRBV3-1,TRBJ1-1,.,many,CASRGTEAFF,TGTGCCAGCAGGGGAACTGAAGCTTTCTTT
TRBV7-9,TRBJ2-7,.,.,CASSLRGGYEQYF,TGTGCCAGCAGCTTAAGGGGGGGCTACGAGCAGTACTTC
TRBV10-3,TRBJ2-3,TRBD2,.,CASQRTSGRVADTQYF,TGTGCCAGCCAGAGGACTAGCGGGAGGGTAGCAGATACGCAGTATTTT
TRBV19,TRBJ2-3,TRBD2,medium-sized,CASRTAGGSDTQYF,TGTGCCAGTAGAACGGCGGGAGGTTCAGATACGCAGTATTTT
TRBV11-2,TRBJ1-5,.,.,CASSSRTAPSNQPQHF,TGTGCCAGCAGCTCAAGGACGGCTCCGAGCAATCAGCCCCAGCATTTT
TRBV30,TRBJ1-3,.,few,CAWNHRVNTIYF,TGTGCCTGGAACCACAGGGTAAACACCATATATTTT
TRBV25-1,TRBJ1-2,.,many,CASSEFERGYTF,TGTGCCAGCAGTGAATTTGAGAGGGGCTACACCTTC
TRBV29-1,TRBJ2-7,.,.,CSVEGLDPYEQYF,TGCAGCGTTGAGGGTCTCGACCCCTACGAGCAGTACTTC
TRBV30,TRBJ1-2,TRBD1,many,CAWSAGGDYGYTF,TGTGCCTGGAGTGCAGGGGGCGACTATGGCTACACCTTC
TRBV11-2,TRBJ2-1,.,.,CASSLLREQFF,TGTGCCAGCAGCCTTTTGCGTGAGCAGTTCTTC
TRBV7-3,TRBJ2-7,TRBD1,.,CASSLGSGQVSYEQYF,TGTGCCAGCAGCTTAGGATCAGGACAGGTCTCCTACGAGCAGTACTTC
TRBV6-1,TRBJ1-6,.,many,CASSTNPNSPLHF,TGTGCCAGCAGTACTAACCCTAATTCACCCCTCCACTTT
TRBV7-6,TRBJ2-5,.,many,CASSLAETGSGTQYF,TGTGCCAGCAGCCTAGCAGAGACAGGTTCGGGGACCCAGTACTTC
TRBV2,TRBJ1-2,.,few,CATQARGGPGNTF,TGTGCCACCCAAGCTCGGGGAGGGCCTGGAAACACCTTC
TRBV10-3,TRBJ2-5,TRBD2,.,CAISEFPAGGSETQYF,TGTGCCATCAGTGAGTTTCCAGCGGGGGGATCAGAGACCCAGTACTTC
TRBV7-3,TRBJ2-5,.,.,CASSSPPQETQYF,TGTGCCAGCAGCTCCCCACCCCAAGAGACCCAGTACTTC
TRBV3-1,TRBJ1-1,.,once,CASSQDPQSTEAFF,TGTGCCAGCAGCCAAGACCCCCAAAGCACTGAAGCTTTCTTT
TRBV10-3,TRBJ2-7,TRBD1,few,CAIKAGTGGGYEQYF,TGTGCCATCAAGGCCGGGACAGGGGGCGGCTACGAGCAGTACTTC
TRBV29-1,TRBJ1-1,.,.,CSVEQNTEAFF,TGCAGCGTTGAGCAGAACACTGAAGCTTTCTTT
TRBV7-2,TRBJ1-1,TRBD1,many,CASSPWDRGPTEAFF,TGTGCCAGCAGCCCATGGGACAGGGGGCCCACTGAAGCTTTCTTT
TRBV19,TRBJ2-7,.,.,CASSMGYGVYEQYF,TGTGCCAGTAGTATGGGTTACGGGGTCTACGAGCAGTACTTC